This passage covers 7 T cell receptor beta chains from one sample sequenced in a study of T cells in Graves' hyperthyroidism and ophthalmopathy. Amplified TCR beta CDR3 regions derived from RNA transcripts. RT-PCR in the first round (using the HTBI primer set) targeted the TCR CDR3. Using its own MiXCR run on the multiplex PCR reads, TCRdb lists one record per CDR3 protein. The table lists around 250,000 distinct CDR3 sequences, about a sixth of them singletons. Sequencing was performed on blood. The receptors stem from a woman in her late teens or twenties with Graves' ophthalmopathy.

The table lists this clonotype with many counts. V gene TRBV27 combines with J gene TRBJ1-5; TRBD1 might be the D (5 bases). Between the trimmed V and J ends, which lost 4 bases and 6 bases, there was a span of 16 bases. Germline values: CDR1 MNHEY, CDR2 SMNVEV (reference sequence). This CDR3 region has 15 residues. The CDR3 nucleotides read TGTGCCAGCAGTTCCGCTGGGGGTCCGGGTCAGCCCCAGCATTTT. Amino acid sequence: CASSSAGGPGQPQHF.

The sample holds many counts of this clonotype. The chain has TRBV5-6 and TRBJ1-2; D is unclear. Germline V gene sequence: CDR1 SGHDT, CDR2 YYEEEE. The V end was cut by 4 bases, the J end by 3 bases, with 10 bases between. CDR3 length: 13 residues. Written as DNA, the CDR3 is TGTGCCAGCAGCCGTGGGTCGTACTATGGCTACACCTTC. Translated, it gives CASSRGSYYGYTF.

This clonotype was found many times. V is TRBV28 and J is TRBJ2-1, with a possible D match to TRBD1 (5 bases). The V gene's germline CDR1 is MDHEN and CDR2 SYDVKM. The CDR3 runs 14 residues. V was trimmed by 8 bases and J by 0 bases, leaving 11 bases between them. The CDR3 is CASGYRISYNEQFF. The CDR3 region has the DNA TGTGCCAGCGGATACAGGATCTCCTACAATGAGCAGTTCTTC.

This clonotype was counted only a few times. This rearrangement joins TRBV5-6 to TRBJ1-1, with D possibly being TRBD1 (5 bases). Germline V gene sequence: CDR1 SGHDT, CDR2 YYEEEE. This CDR3 is built from 16 residues. Trimming took off 4 bases at V and 2 bases at J, with 18 bases between the two ends. The CDR3, as DNA: TGTGCCAGCAGCCAAAAGGGACGGGGATATAACACTGAAGCTTTCTTT. This encodes CASSQKGRGYNTEAFF.

At least ten counts were recorded for this clonotype. The chain uses TRBV20-1 and TRBJ1-5; 12 nucleotides match TRBD1. Trimming removed 1 base from V and 4 bases from J; junction bases left unmatched: 11. Looked up from germline, CDR1 is DFQATT and CDR2 is SNEGSKA (reference sequence). This CDR3 contains 18 residues. The CDR3 reads CSARGGTGGSVTNQPQHF. Written as DNA, the CDR3 is TGCAGTGCTAGAGGCGGGACAGGGGGCTCCGTGACGAATCAGCCCCAGCATTTT.

This rearrangement joins TRBV5-8 to TRBJ2-2; the match to TRBD2 covers 10 bases. The CDR3 covers 18 residues. J was trimmed by 5 bases and V by 1 base; bases with no gene match: 11. CDR1 and CDR2 (germline): SGHTS, YDEGEE. CDR3 residues: CASSLPLAGASRTGELFF. The CDR3 bases are TGTGCCAGCAGCTTGCCCCTAGCGGGGGCTAGTCGGACCGGGGAGCTGTTTTTT.

This clonotype was observed at least ten times. The rearrangement joins TRBV7-8 to TRBJ2-2; D possibly corresponds to TRBD2 (5 bases). The germline gives CDR1 SGHVS, CDR2 FQNEAQ. The CDR3 spans 16 residues. V was cut by 2 bases and J by 3 bases, with 13 bases left in between. CDR3: CASSLRTDFDTGELFF. For the CDR3, the DNA is TGTGCCAGCAGCTTAAGGACTGACTTCGACACCGGGGAGCTGTTTTTT. The entire variable domain, with the rest obtained from reference TRBV7-8 and TRBJ2-2, is as follows: GAGVSQSPRYKVAKRGQDVALRCDPISGHVSLFWYQQALGQGPEFLTYFQNEAQLDKSGLPSDRFFAERPEGSVSTLKIQRTQQEDSAVYLCASSLRTDFDTGELFFGEGSRLTVL.